This T cell receptor beta chain was recorded in a study of control samples from healthy donors and cancer patients. CDR1 SGHRS and CDR2 YFSETQ come from the germline V gene. Trimming took 4 bases from V and 2 from J, leaving 12 bases between them. CDR3 length: 15 amino acids. Repertoires were generated with immunoSEQ multiplex PCR, while TCRdb's copy carries only in-frame clones and drops some. This sample carries about 120,000 clones, 75% to 95% of them seen once, and the ten largest clones take around 2.5%. The specimen was blood. This clonotype was sampled from a man aged 40-50 years in good health. The chain is built from TRBV5-1 and TRBJ2-2; D may be TRBD2 (7 bases). CDR3 residues: CASSLPGGNTGELFF. The CDR3 DNA reads TGCGCCAGCAGCCTCCCGGGGGGCAACACCGGGGAGCTGTTTTTT.